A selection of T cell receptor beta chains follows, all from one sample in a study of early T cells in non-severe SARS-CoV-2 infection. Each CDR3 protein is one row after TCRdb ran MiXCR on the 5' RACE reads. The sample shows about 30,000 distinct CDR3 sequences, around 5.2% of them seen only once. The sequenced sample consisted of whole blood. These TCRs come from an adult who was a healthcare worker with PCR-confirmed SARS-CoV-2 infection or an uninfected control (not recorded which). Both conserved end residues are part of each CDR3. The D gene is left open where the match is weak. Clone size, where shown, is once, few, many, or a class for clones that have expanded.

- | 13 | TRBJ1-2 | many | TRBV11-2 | CASSFSSQNGYTF | TGTGCCAGCAGCTTCTCTAGCCAGAATGGCTACACCTTC
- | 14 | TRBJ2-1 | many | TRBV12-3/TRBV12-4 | CASSYHSGKDEQFF | TGTGCCAGCAGTTACCATAGCGGAAAGGATGAGCAGTTCTTC
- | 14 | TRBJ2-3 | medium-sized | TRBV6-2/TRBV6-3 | CASSYERETDTQYF | TGTGCCAGCAGTTACGAACGGGAGACAGATACGCAGTATTTT
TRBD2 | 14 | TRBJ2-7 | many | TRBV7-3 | CASSSSGRAYEQYF | TGTGCCAGCAGCTCTAGCGGGAGGGCCTACGAGCAGTACTTC
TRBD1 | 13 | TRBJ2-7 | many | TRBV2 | CASRLQGAGEQYF | TGTGCCAGCAGACTACAGGGGGCGGGAGAGCAGTACTTC
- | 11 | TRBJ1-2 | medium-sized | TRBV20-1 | CSARGLTGYTF | TGCAGTGCGCGGGGGTTAACTGGCTACACCTTC
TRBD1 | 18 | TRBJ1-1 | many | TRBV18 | CASSSTDRGENMNTEAFF | TGTGCCAGCTCATCGACTGACAGGGGGGAAAATATGAACACTGAAGCTTTCTTT
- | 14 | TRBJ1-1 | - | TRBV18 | CASSSPNMNTEAFF | TGTGCCAGCTCCTCCCCGAACATGAACACTGAAGCTTTCTTT
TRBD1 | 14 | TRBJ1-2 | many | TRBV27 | CASRGTGGGYGYTF | TGTGCCAGCAGGGGGACAGGGGGCGGCTATGGCTACACCTTC
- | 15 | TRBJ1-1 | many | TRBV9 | CASSSSTLGLSEAFF | TGTGCCAGCAGCTCCTCCACATTGGGTTTATCGGAAGCTTTCTTT
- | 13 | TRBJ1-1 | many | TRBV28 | CASSSQPNTEAFF | TGTGCCAGCAGTTCACAGCCGAACACTGAAGCTTTCTTT
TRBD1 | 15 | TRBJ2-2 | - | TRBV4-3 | CASSQGTGNTGELFF | TGCGCCAGCAGCCAAGGGACAGGAAACACCGGGGAGCTGTTTTTT
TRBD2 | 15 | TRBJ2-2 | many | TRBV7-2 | CASSLIAGGTGELFF | TGTGCCAGCAGCTTAATAGCGGGAGGCACCGGGGAGCTGTTTTTT
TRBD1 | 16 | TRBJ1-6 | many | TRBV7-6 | CASSLTPTGNDSPLHF | TGTGCCAGCAGCTTAACCCCGACAGGGAATGATTCACCCCTCCACTTT
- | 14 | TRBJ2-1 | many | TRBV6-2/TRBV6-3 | CASSWASLYNEQFF | TGTGCCAGCAGTTGGGCAAGCCTCTACAATGAGCAGTTCTTC
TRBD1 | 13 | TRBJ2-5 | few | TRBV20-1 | CSASPGGRETQYF | TGCAGTGCTAGCCCAGGGGGAAGGGAGACCCAGTACTTC
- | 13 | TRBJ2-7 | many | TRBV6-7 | CASSYWLRYEQYF | TGTGCCAGCAGTTACTGGCTACGCTACGAGCAGTACTTC
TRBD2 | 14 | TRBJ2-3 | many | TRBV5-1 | CASSDGLATDTQYF | TGCGCCAGCAGTGATGGACTAGCCACAGATACGCAGTATTTT
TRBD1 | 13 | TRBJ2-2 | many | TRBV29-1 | CSVGTGRTGELFF | TGCAGCGTAGGGACAGGGCGGACTGGGGAGCTGTTTTTT